The 3 T cell receptor beta chains listed next were all sequenced from one sample in a study of T cell repertoires in aging, cancer and after chemotherapy. The template was genomic DNA from peripheral blood, not RNA. TRB rearrangements spanning V, D and J were amplified using mixed TRB-A/B primers. TCRdb re-derived calls from the multiplex PCR reads in MiXCR, one entry per CDR3 protein. Among fewer than 15,000 distinct CDR3 sequences listed, around 23% were seen once. The specimen was blood. The source of these receptors is a human donor in good health.

This clonotype was observed a handful of times. V usage is TRBV30 and J usage is TRBJ1-1, with D uncertain. CDR3 length equals 14 residues. The V end was cut by 3 bases, the J end by 1 base, with 12 bases between. Germline loops: CDR1 GTSNPN, CDR2 SVGIG (reference sequence). CDR3 nucleotides: TGTGCCTGGAGCCGGGCCCCAAGGAACACTGAAGCTTTCTTT. Translation: CAWSRAPRNTEAFF.

The V and J genes are TRBV12-5 and TRBJ1-2; TRBD1 is a possible D gene (5 bases). The germline CDR1 and CDR2 sequences are LGHNT and FRNRAP. The V end was cut by 5 bases, the J end by 6 bases, with 13 bases between. This CDR3 contains 13 residues. The CDR3 sequence: CASGLTGANGYTF. DNA of the CDR3: TGTGCTAGTGGTCTCACAGGAGCAAATGGCTACACCTTC.

The V and J genes are TRBV5-4 and TRBJ2-7; the match to TRBD2 covers 9 bases. V lost 3 bases and J lost 3; bases outside the gene matches: 4. Germline V lookup: CDR1 SGHNT, CDR2 YYREEE (reference sequence). The CDR3 is 14 amino acids. In DNA, the CDR3 is TGTGCCAGCAGCTCGTCGACTAGCGGCTACGAGCAGTACTTC. Translating gives CASSSSTSGYEQYF.